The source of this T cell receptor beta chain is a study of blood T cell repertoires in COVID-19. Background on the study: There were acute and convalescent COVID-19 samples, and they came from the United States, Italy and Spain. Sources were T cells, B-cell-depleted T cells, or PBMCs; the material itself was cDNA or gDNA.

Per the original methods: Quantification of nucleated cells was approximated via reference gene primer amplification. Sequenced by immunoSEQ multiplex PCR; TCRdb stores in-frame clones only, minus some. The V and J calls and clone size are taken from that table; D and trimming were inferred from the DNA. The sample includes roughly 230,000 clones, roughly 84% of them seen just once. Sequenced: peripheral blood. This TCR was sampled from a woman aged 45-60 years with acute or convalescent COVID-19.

CDR3 in amino acids: CASGDNGSGNTIYF. The DNA of the CDR3 is TGTGCCAGTGGGGACAACGGCTCTGGAAACACCATATATTTT. The chain couples TRBV3-1 (or the pseudogene TRBV3-2) to TRBJ1-3, with a possible D match to TRBD1 (6 bases). The ends were cut back, 9 bases at V and 0 bases at J, with 12 bases in the middle. The CDR3 has 14 residues. CDR1 and CDR2 from the germline V gene are LGHDT and YNNKEL (reference sequence).